The 23 T cell receptor beta chains below were found in one sample sequenced in a study of blood T cell repertoires in COVID-19. The table came from immunoSEQ multiplex PCR; TCRdb's copy has only in-frame clones and leaves some out. The table records about 210,000 clones, 80% to 90% of them present only once. Specimen: peripheral blood. These receptors were collected from a middle-aged man with active or convalescent COVID-19.

The chain carries TRBV9 and TRBJ1-4, with 8 nucleotides matching TRBD1. V gave up 3 bases and J gave up 4 bases; unmatched junction bases: 8. The CDR3 has 16 residues. CDR1 SGDLS and CDR2 YYNGEE come from the germline V gene. CDR3 residues: CASSARDDRGNEKLFF. Here the CDR3 DNA reads TGTGCCAGCAGCGCAAGGGACGACAGGGGTAATGAAAAACTGTTTTTT. Drawing the rest from reference TRBV9 and TRBJ1-4, the complete variable domain is DSGVTQTPKHLITATGQRVTLRCSPRSGDLSVYWYQQSLDQGLQFLIQYYNGEERAKGNILERFSAQQFPDLHSELNLSSLELGDSALYFCASSARDDRGNEKLFFGSGTQLSVL.

This rearrangement joins TRBV7-9 to TRBJ1-2; 8 nucleotides agree with TRBD1. The CDR3 extends over 13 amino acids. Germline assignment: CDR1 SEHNR and CDR2 FQNEAQ (reference sequence). V gave up 4 bases and J gave up 7 bases; unmatched junction bases: 5. The CDR3 DNA is TGTGCCAGCAGCTCGTTGACAGGGGTTGGCTACACCTTC. Amino acid sequence: CASSSLTGVGYTF.

The chain carries TRBV19 and TRBJ2-7; 7 bases are shared with TRBD2. This CDR3 is 12 amino acids long. The V gene end was trimmed by 8 bases and the J gene end by 2 bases; junction bases not matched to a gene: 3. CDR1 LNHDA and CDR2 SQIVND come from the germline V gene (reference sequence). The CDR3 here is CASRRGAYEQYF. The CDR3 bases are TGTGCCAGTCGACGGGGGGCCTACGAGCAGTACTTC.

This clone was detected once. The chain links TRBV5-4 to TRBJ1-3, with 7 positions matching TRBD1. With 2 bases clipped from V and 3 bases from J, the junction kept 11 bases outside the gene matches. The V gene's germline CDR1 is SGHNT and CDR2 YYREEE (reference sequence). The CDR3 is 17 amino acids. CDR3 in amino acids: CASSLGLQGSYGNTIYF. CDR3 bases: TGTGCCAGCAGCTTAGGCCTACAGGGGAGTTATGGAAACACCATATATTTT.

The chain has TRBV18 and TRBJ1-4; D is unclear. Germline V gives CDR1 KGHSH, CDR2 LQKENI. V dropped 3 bases and J dropped 7 bases, with 15 bases sitting between them. The CDR3 runs to 15 residues. CDR3 nucleotide sequence: TGTGCCAGCTCACCTTCGGGAGCGTTTGGTGAAAAACTGTTTTTT. Translating gives CASSPSGAFGEKLFF.

This clone was observed a few times. V gene TRBV2 combines with J gene TRBJ1-4; D call uncertain. Germline V gene data show CDR1 as SNHLY and CDR2 as FYNNEI. Deletions cut 11 bases from V and 2 bases from J, with 12 bases between. This CDR3 is built from 13 residues. The CDR3 DNA follows: TGTGCCCAGCGCCGCGGGACTAATGAAAAACTGTTTTTT. It is translated as CAQRRGTNEKLFF.

This clone has only a few counts. The CDR3 bases are TGTGCCAGCTCACCAAACCCGGGAGACGGGGGAGGCGGAAACACCATATATTTT. As protein: CASSPNPGDGGGGNTIYF. The rearrangement uses TRBV18 and TRBJ1-3, with a weak D call TRBD1 (5 bases). From germline, CDR1 is KGHSH and CDR2 LQKENI. Trimming cost V 2 bases and J 4 bases, with 21 bases left between them. CDR3 size: 18 residues.

The chain employs TRBV4-2 and TRBJ1-2; 8 bases fit TRBD1. The V segment lost 0 bases and the J segment 4 bases; nucleotides outside the gene matches: 10. This CDR3 contains 17 residues. Per the germline V gene, CDR1 is LGHNA and CDR2 is YNFKEQ. Here the CDR3 DNA reads TGTGCCAGCAGCCAAGATCTTCCGGGACAGGATACCTATGGCTACACCTTC. It specifies CASSQDLPGQDTYGYTF.

The CDR3 spells CATSSTSENIQYF. As DNA, the CDR3 is TGTGCCACCAGCTCAACTAGTGAAAACATTCAGTACTTC. V is TRBV15 and J is TRBJ2-4; tentatively, D is TRBD2 (5 bases). V dropped 5 bases and J dropped 5 bases, with 10 bases sitting between them. The CDR3 sequence is 13 residues long. Germline V gene lookup returns CDR1 LNHNV and CDR2 YYDKDF (reference sequence).

The gene calls are TRBV6-6 and TRBJ1-2; 10 nucleotides match TRBD1. The CDR3 runs to 15 residues. Germline V CDR1 and CDR2: MNHNY, SVGAGI (reference sequence). V was clipped by 4 bases and J by 6 bases; unmatched bases: 8. CDR3 nucleotides: TGTGCCAGCAGTTCCATGGACAGGGGGAACGATGGCTACACCTTC. Amino acid sequence: CASSSMDRGNDGYTF.

The chain has TRBV5-6 and TRBJ1-1; D ambiguous. Germline-derived CDR1 and CDR2 are SGHDT and YYEEEE. The CDR3 is 13 residues long. V was cut by 6 bases and J by 0 bases, with 9 bases left in between. The CDR3 sequence is CASNAQMNTEAFF. The CDR3 DNA follows: TGTGCCAGCAACGCCCAGATGAACACTGAAGCTTTCTTT.

This rearrangement joins TRBV4-2 to TRBJ1-3; 7 bases map to TRBD1. The V segment lost 4 bases and the J segment 1 base; nucleotides outside the gene matches: 7. This CDR3 region has 16 residues. The germline V gene has CDR1 LGHNA and CDR2 YNFKEQ. In nucleotides, the CDR3 is TGTGCCAGCAGCCCGACAGGGACTCCGTCTGGAAACACCATATATTTT. This gives the protein CASSPTGTPSGNTIYF.

V gene TRBV10-3 combines with J gene TRBJ1-2, with 8 bases fitting TRBD1. This CDR3 region has 18 residues. The trim removed 6 bases at V and 6 bases at J, leaving 21 bases unmatched. The germline V gene encodes CDR1 ENHRY and CDR2 SYGVKD. This CDR3 reads CAISSGVLGQGAYDGYTF. CDR3 nucleotides: TGTGCCATCAGCAGTGGGGTTTTGGGGCAGGGGGCTTATGATGGCTACACCTTC.

The chain is built from TRBV30 and TRBJ1-2; TRBD1 agrees at 9 bases. Germline V gene lookup returns CDR1 GTSNPN and CDR2 SVGIG (reference sequence). Trimming at V came to 2 bases and at J to 4 bases, leaving 8 bases not matched to a gene. The CDR3 is made up of 15 amino acids. The CDR3 spells CAWSNPTTGGYGYTF. Here the CDR3 DNA reads TGTGCCTGGAGTAACCCAACGACAGGGGGCTATGGCTACACCTTC.

CDR3 in amino acids: CASRRTSGRGSYNEQFF. The CDR3 nucleotides read TGTGCCAGTCGCCGGACTAGCGGGAGGGGCTCCTACAATGAGCAGTTCTTC. The chain employs TRBV19 and TRBJ2-1; 15 positions agree with TRBD2. CDR3 length: 17 residues. The trim removed 8 bases at V and 0 bases at J, leaving 5 bases unmatched. CDR1 is LNHDA and CDR2 is SQIVND in the germline V gene (reference sequence). The whole variable domain, remainder taken from reference TRBV19 and TRBJ2-1, is DGGITQSPKYLFRKEGQNVTLSCEQNLNHDAMYWYRQDPGQGLRLIYYSQIVNDFQKGDIAEGYSVSREKKESFPLTVTSAQKNPTAFYLCASRRTSGRGSYNEQFFGPGTRLTVL.

This clone was seen once. J is TRBJ1-3 and V is TRBV6-1; the match to TRBD1 covers 10 bases. The germline V gene has CDR1 MNHNS and CDR2 SASEGT. The length of the CDR3 is 18 residues. V lost 0 bases and J lost 5; bases outside the gene matches: 10. The CDR3 spells CASSEAKGDRGLRNTIYF. The CDR3 nucleotides are TGTGCCAGCAGTGAAGCAAAGGGGGACAGGGGTTTAAGAAACACCATATATTTT.

V and J are TRBV19 and TRBJ2-1; 9 positions agree with TRBD1. The CDR3 runs to 15 residues. The ends lost 6 bases at V and 5 bases at J; junction bases unmatched: 8. The germline gives CDR1 LNHDA, CDR2 SQIVND (reference sequence). The CDR3 DNA reads as TGTGCCAGTAGGAAAAGTGGACAGGGGAACAATGAGCAGTTCTTC. This gives the protein CASRKSGQGNNEQFF. The variable domain in full, completed from reference TRBV19 and TRBJ2-1, reads DGGITQSPKYLFRKEGQNVTLSCEQNLNHDAMYWYRQDPGQGLRLIYYSQIVNDFQKGDIAEGYSVSREKKESFPLTVTSAQKNPTAFYLCASRKSGQGNNEQFFGPGTRLTVL.

The chain carries TRBV7-2 and TRBJ1-6, with TRBD1 as a possible D gene (5 bases). The CDR3 covers 13 residues. The germline gives CDR1 SGHTA, CDR2 FQGNSA. Trimming took 2 bases from V and 13 from J, leaving 12 bases between them. DNA for the CDR3: TGTGCCAGCAGCTTACCGGGGGGTATCCCCCTCCACTTT. It translates to CASSLPGGIPLHF.

The CDR3 protein is CATSDSGNTDTQYF. The CDR3 DNA reads TGTGCCACCAGTGACTCAGGGAACACAGATACGCAGTATTTT. The chain has TRBV24-1 and TRBJ2-3; D is perhaps TRBD1 (5 bases). The CDR3 has 14 residues. The V gene lost 4 bases and the J gene lost 2 bases, with 9 bases spanning the gap. Germline V gene data show CDR1 as KGHDR and CDR2 as SFDVKD.

The CDR3 DNA reads TGTGCCAGCAGGCCGACAGGGGTTAACTATGGCTACACCTTC. Protein: CASRPTGVNYGYTF. This chain connects TRBV13 to TRBJ1-2; 8 bases are a match to TRBD1. The CDR3 has 14 residues. CDR1 and CDR2 (germline): PRHDT, FYEKMQ (reference sequence). Germline trimming cut 6 bases from V and 1 base from J; bases unmatched to any gene: 4.

This clone was found many times. J is TRBJ1-3 and V is TRBV5-1, with a weak D call TRBD1 (6 bases). V gave up 4 bases and J gave up 2 bases, with 13 bases separating them. The CDR3 is 15 residues long. Germline CDR1 reads SGHRS; CDR2 reads YFSETQ. CDR3 sequence: CASSRGQPAGNTIYF. In DNA form, the CDR3 reads TGCGCCAGCAGCCGCGGACAGCCGGCTGGAAACACCATATATTTT.

The rearrangement joins TRBV7-9 to TRBJ1-3, with a weak D call TRBD1 (5 bases). The CDR3 is 16 amino acids. Germline lookup yields CDR1 SEHNR and CDR2 FQNEAQ (reference sequence). The V end lost 3 bases, the J end lost 0 bases, and 12 bases lay between the germline ends. Here the CDR3 DNA reads TGTGCCAGCAGCTTTTACACCGGGGGCTCTGGAAACACCATATATTTT. Protein: CASSFYTGGSGNTIYF.

This clone was detected once. The gene calls are TRBV5-1 and TRBJ1-2; D may be TRBD1 (6 bases). This CDR3 has 15 amino acids. Trimming removed 6 bases at V and 4 bases at J, with 19 bases between. Germline loops: CDR1 SGHRS, CDR2 YFSETQ. This chain's CDR3 is CASKEVVGGLYGYTF. The CDR3, as DNA: TGCGCCAGCAAGGAGGTTGTGGGGGGGCTCTATGGCTACACCTTC.